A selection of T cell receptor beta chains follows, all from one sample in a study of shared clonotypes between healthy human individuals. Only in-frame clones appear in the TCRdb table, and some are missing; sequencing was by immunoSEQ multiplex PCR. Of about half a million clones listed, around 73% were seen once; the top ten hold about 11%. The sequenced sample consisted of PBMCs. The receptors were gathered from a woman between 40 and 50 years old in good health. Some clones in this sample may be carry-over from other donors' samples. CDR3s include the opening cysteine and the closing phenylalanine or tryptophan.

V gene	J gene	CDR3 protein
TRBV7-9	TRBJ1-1	CASSFWTVANTEAFF
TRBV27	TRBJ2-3	CASRSTDTQYF
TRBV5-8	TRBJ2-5	CASSLDQGQETQYF
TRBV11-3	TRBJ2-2	CASSPKGQGHNGELFF
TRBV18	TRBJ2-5	CASSPGLQETQYF
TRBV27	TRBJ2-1	CASSLGTSGRGEQFF
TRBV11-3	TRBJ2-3	CASSLDGTGTDTQYF
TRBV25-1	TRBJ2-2	CASTPSGRGNTGELFF
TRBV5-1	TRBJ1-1	CASSDGLVNTEAFF
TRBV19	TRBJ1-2	CASSKRQGADYGYTF
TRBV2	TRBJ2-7	CASNAQPYEQYF
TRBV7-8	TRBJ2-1	CASSIRTGAHEQFF
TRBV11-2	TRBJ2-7	CASSPDRGGSSYEQYF
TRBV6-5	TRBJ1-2	CASSLPPGYTF
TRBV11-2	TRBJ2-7	CASSLAGPGQGFNLQYF
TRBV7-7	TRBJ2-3	CASSSTSPTDTQYF
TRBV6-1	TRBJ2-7	CASRVRDSSYEQYF
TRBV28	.	CASSFQNYEQYF
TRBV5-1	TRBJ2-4	CASNPGTPQNIQYF
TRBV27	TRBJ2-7	CASSSAGISYEQYF
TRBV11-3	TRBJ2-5	CASSYLASETQYF
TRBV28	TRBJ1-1	CASTGTVEAFF
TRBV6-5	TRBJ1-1	CASSYGGDTEAFF
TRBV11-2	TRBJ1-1	CASSLDRQGLAFF
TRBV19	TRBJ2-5	CASSSRPQETQYF
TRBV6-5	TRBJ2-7	CASSYSGTGEYEQYF
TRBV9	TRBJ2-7	CASSVRDRGSYEQYF
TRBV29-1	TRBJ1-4	CSASLGLGEKLFF
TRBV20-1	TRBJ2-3	CSALLADTQYF
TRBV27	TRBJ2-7	CASSYRVPGGTSYEQYF
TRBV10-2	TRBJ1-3	CASSRTAGNTIYF
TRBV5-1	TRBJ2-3	CASSSGPSTDTQYF
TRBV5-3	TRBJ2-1	CARSSRGLAGDPHPYNEQFF
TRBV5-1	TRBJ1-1	CASSLPAMNTEAFF
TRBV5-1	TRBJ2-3	CASSLWVSGVDTQYF
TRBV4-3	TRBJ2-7	CASSQDYSETWGQYF
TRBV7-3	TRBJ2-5	CASSSEGQGGETQYF
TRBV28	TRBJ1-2	CASSLDRGLGYTF
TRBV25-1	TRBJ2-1	CASSGTEYNEQFF
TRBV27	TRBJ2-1	CASSLGRDGNEQFF
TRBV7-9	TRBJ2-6	CASSLGGRVSGANVLTF
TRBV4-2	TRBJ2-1	CASSALAGKADEQFF
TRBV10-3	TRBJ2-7	CAISDPRQGDYEQYF
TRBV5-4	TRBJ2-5	CASSLERGSQETQYF
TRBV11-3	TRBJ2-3	CASSLIGSTDTQYF
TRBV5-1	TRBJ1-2	CASSLAPAAGSGYTF
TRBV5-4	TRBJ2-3	CASSLAASGTQYF
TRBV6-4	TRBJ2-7	CASSGFRGTEQYF
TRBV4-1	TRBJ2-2	CASSQPTGSRGDTGELFF